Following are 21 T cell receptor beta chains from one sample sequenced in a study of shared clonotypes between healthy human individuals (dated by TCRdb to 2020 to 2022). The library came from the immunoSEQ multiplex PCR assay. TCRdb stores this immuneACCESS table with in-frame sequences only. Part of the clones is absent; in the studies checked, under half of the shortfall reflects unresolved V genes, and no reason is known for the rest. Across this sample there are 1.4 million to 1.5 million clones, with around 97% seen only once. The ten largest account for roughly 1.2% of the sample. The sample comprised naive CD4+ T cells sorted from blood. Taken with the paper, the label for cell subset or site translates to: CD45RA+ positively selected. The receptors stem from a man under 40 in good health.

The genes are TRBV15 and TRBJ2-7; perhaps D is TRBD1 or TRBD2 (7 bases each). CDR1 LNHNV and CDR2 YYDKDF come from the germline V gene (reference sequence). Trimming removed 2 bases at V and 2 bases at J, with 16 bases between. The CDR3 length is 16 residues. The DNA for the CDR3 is TGTGCCACCAGCAGATTCACAGGGGAGGGTACCTACGAGCAGTACTTC. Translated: CATSRFTGEGTYEQYF. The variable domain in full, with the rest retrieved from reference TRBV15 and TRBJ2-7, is DAMVIQNPRYQVTQFGKPVTLSCSQTLNHNVMYWYQQKSSQAPKLLFHYYDKDFNNEADTPDNFQSRRPNTSFCFLDIRSPGLGDTAMYLCATSRFTGEGTYEQYFGPGTRLTVT.

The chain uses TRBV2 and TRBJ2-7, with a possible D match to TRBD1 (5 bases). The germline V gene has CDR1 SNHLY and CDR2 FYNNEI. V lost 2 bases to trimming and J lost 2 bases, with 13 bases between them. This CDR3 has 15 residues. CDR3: CASSELDDSTYEQYF. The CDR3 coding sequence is TGTGCCAGCAGTGAACTCGATGACAGTACCTACGAGCAGTACTTC.

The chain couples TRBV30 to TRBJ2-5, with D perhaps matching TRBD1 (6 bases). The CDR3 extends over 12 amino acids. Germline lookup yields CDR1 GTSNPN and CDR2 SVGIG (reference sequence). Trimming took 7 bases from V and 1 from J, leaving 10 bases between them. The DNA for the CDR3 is TGTGCCTCAGGCAGGGGCCAAGAGACCCAGTACTTC. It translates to CASGRGQETQYF.

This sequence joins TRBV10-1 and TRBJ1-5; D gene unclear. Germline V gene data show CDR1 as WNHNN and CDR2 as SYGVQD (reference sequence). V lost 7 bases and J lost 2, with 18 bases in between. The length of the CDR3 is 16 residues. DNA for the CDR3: TGCGCCAGCAAAGAGAGCCGGCGGTCCTGCAATCAGCCCCAGCATTTT. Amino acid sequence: CASKESRRSCNQPQHF.

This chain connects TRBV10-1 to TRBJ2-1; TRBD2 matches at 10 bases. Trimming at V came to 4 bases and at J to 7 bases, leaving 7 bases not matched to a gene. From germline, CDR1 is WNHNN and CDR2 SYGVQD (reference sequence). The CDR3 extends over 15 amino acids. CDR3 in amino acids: CASSAASGSGNEQFF. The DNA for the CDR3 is TGCGCCAGCAGTGCTGCTAGCGGGAGTGGGAATGAGCAGTTCTTC.

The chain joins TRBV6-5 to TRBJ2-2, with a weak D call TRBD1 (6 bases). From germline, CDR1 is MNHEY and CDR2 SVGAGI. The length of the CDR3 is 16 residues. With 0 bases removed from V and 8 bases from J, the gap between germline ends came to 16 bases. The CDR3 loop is CASSYSGTNKLGELFF. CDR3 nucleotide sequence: TGTGCCAGCAGTTACTCAGGGACAAACAAACTGGGGGAGCTGTTTTTT.

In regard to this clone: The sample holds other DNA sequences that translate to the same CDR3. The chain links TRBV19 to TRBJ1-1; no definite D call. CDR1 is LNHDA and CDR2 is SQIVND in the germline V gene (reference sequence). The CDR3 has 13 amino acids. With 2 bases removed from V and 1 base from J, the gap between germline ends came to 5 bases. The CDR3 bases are TGTGCCAGTAGTATAACAGCGAACACTGAAGCTTTCTTT. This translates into CASSITANTEAFF.

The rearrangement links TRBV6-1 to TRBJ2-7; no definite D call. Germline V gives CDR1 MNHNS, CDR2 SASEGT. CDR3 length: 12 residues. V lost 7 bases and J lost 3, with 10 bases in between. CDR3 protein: CASNLMGYEQYF. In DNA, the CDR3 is TGTGCCAGCAACTTAATGGGCTACGAGCAGTACTTC.

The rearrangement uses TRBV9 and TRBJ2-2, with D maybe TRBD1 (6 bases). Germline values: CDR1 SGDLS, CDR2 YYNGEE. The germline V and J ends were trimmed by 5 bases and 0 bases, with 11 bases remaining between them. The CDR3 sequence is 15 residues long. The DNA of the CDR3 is TGTGCCAGCAGACAGGGAGTGGCGAACACCGGGGAGCTGTTTTTT. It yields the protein CASRQGVANTGELFF.

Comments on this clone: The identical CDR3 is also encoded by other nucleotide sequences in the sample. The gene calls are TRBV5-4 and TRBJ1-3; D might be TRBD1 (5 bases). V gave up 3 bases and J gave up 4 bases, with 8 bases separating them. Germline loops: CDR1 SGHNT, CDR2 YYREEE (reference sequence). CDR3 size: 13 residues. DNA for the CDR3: TGTGCCAGCAGCTCGCAGGGAGGAAACACCATATATTTT. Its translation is CASSSQGGNTIYF.

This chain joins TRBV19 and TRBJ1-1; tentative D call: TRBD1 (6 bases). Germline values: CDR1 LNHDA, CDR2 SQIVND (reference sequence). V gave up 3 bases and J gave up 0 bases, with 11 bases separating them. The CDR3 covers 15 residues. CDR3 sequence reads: CASSITGTLNTEAFF. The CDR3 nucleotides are TGTGCCAGTAGTATTACCGGGACATTGAACACTGAAGCTTTCTTT.

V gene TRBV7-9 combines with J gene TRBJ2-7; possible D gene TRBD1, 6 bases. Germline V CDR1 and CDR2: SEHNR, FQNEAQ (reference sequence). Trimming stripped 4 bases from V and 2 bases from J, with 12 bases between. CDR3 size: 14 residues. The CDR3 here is CASSSPGVTYEQYF. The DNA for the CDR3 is TGTGCCAGCAGCTCCCCAGGGGTCACCTACGAGCAGTACTTC.

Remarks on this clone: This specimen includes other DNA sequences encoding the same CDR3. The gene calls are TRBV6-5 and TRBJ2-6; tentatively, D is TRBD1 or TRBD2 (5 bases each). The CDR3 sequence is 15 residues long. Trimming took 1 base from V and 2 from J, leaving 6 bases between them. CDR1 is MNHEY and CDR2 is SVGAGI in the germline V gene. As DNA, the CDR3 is TGTGCCAGCAGTTACTTGGGGGCTGGGGCCAACGTCCTGACTTTC. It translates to CASSYLGAGANVLTF.

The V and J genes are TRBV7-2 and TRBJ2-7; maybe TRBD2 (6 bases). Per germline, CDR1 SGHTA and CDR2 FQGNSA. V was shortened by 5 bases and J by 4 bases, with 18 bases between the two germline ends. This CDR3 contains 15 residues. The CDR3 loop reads CASSRVLGSGYEQYF. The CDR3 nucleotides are TGTGCCAGCAGCCGAGTGTTGGGTAGCGGTTACGAGCAGTACTTC. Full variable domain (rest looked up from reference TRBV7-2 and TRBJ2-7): GAGVSQSPSNKVTEKGKDVELRCDPISGHTALYWYRQSLGQGLEFLIYFQGNSAPDKSGLPSDRFSAERTGGSVSTLTIQRTQQEDSAVYLCASSRVLGSGYEQYFGPGTRLTVT.

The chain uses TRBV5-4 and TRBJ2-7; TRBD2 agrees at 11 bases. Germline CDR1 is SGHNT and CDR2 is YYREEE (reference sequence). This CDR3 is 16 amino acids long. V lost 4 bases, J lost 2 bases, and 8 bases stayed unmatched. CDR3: CASSPGTSGVPYEQYF. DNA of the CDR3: TGTGCCAGCAGCCCCGGGACTAGCGGCGTTCCCTACGAGCAGTACTTC.

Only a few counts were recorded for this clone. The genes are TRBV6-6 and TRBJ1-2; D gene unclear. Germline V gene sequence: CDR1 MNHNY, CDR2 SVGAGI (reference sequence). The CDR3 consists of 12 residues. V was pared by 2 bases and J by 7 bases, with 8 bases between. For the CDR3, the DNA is TGTGCCAGCAGTTACGACGTGACTGGCTACACCTTC. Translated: CASSYDVTGYTF.

The CDR3, as DNA: TGTGCCAGCAGCTCGGATCCCGGACAGGTTGGATCCTACGAGCAGTACTTC. It codes for CASSSDPGQVGSYEQYF. This chain links TRBV7-9 with TRBJ2-7; TRBD1 aligns across 7 bases. Germline V gene data show CDR1 as SEHNR and CDR2 as FQNEAQ (reference sequence). The CDR3 is 17 amino acids. J gave up 1 base and V 4 bases, and 13 bases lay outside the gene matches.

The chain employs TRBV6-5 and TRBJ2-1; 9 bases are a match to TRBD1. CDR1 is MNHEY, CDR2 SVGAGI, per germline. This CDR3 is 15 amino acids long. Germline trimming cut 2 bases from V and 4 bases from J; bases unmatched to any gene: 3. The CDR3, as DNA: TGTGCCAGCAGTTACGAAGGACAGGGGTACAATGAGCAGTTCTTC. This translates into CASSYEGQGYNEQFF.

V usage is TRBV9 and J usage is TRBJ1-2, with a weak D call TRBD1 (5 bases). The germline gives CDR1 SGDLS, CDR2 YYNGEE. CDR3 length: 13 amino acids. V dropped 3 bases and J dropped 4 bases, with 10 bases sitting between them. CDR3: CASSALGAYGYTF. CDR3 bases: TGTGCCAGCAGCGCTCTTGGGGCCTATGGCTACACCTTC.

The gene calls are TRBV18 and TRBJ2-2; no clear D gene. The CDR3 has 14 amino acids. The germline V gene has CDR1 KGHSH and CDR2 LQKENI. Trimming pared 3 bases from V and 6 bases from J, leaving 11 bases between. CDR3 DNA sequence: TGTGCCAGCTCACCGCAGACCGCCGCCGGGGAGCTGTTTTTT. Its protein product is CASSPQTAAGELFF.

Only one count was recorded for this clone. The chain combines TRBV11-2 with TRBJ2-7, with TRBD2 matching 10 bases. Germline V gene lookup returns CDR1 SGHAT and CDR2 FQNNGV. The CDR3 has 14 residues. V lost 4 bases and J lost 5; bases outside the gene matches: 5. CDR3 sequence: CASSSASGRHEQYF. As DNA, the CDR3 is TGTGCCAGCAGCTCGGCTAGCGGGAGACACGAGCAGTACTTC. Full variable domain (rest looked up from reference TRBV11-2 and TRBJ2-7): EAGVAQSPRYKIIEKRQSVAFWCNPISGHATLYWYQQILGQGPKLLIQFQNNGVVDDSQLPKDRFSAERLKGVDSTLKIQPAKLEDSAVYLCASSSASGRHEQYFGPGTRLTVT.